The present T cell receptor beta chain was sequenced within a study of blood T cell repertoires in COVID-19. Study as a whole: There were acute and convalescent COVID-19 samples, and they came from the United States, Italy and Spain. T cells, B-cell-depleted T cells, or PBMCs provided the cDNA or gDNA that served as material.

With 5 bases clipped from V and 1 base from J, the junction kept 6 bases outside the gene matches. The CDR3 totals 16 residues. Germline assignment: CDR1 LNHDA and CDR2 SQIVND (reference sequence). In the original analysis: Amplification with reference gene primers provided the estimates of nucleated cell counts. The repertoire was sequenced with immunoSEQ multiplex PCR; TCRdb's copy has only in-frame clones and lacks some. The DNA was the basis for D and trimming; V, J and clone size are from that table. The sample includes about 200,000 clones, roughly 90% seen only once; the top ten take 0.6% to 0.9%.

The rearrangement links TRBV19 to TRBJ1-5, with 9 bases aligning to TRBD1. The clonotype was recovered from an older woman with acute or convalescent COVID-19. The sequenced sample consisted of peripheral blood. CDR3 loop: CASSDRGTASNQPQHF. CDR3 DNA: TGTGCCAGTAGTGACAGGGGGACAGCGAGCAATCAGCCCCAGCATTTT.